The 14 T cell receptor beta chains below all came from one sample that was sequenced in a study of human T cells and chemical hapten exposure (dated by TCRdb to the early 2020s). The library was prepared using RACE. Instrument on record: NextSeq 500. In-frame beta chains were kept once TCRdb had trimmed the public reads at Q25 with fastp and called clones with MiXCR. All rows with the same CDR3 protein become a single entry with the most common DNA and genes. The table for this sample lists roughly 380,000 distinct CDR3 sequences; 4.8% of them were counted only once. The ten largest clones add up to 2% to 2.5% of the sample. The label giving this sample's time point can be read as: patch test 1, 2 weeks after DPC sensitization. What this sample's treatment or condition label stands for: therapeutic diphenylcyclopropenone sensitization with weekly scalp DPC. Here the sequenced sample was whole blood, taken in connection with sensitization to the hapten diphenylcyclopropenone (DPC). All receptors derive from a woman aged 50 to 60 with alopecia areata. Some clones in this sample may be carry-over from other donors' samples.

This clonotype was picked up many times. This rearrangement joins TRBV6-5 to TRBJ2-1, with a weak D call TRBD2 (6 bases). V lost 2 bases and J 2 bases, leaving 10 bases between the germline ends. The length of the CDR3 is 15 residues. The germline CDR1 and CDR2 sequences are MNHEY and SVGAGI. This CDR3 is CASSYGDFTYNEQFF. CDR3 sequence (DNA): TGTGCCAGCAGTTACGGGGACTTCACCTACAATGAGCAGTTCTTC.

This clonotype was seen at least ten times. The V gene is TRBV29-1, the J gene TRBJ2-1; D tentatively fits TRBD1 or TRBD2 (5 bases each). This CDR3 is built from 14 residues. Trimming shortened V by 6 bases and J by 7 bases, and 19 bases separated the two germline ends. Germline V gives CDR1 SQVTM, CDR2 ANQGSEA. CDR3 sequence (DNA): TGCAGCGTACCTGGGGCACCCTGGGGGAATGAGCAGTTCTTC. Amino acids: CSVPGAPWGNEQFF.

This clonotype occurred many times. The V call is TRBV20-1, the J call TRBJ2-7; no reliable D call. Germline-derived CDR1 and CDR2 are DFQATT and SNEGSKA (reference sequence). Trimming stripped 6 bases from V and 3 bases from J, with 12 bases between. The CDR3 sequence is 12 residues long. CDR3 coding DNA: TGCAGTGCCAGACGGCCGATCTACGAGCAGTACTTC. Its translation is CSARRPIYEQYF.

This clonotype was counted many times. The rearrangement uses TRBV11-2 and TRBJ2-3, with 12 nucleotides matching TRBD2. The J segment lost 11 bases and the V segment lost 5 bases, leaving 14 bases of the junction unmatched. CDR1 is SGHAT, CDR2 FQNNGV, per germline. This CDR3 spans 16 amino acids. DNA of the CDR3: TGTGCCAGCAGCGAGACTAGCGGGGGACGCCGTGGGTGGCAGTATTTT. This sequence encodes CASSETSGGRRGWQYF.

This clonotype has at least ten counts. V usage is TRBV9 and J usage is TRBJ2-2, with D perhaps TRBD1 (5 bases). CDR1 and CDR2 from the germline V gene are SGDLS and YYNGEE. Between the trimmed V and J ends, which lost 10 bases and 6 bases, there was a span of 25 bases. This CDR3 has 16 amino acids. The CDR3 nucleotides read TGTGCCCCACCCCCCCAGGGCCCTGGTGTGGCCGGGGAGCTGTTTTTT. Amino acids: CAPPPQGPGVAGELFF. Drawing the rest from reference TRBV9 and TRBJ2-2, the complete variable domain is DSGVTQTPKHLITATGQRVTLRCSPRSGDLSVYWYQQSLDQGLQFLIQYYNGEERAKGNILERFSAQQFPDLHSELNLSSLELGDSALYFCAPPPQGPGVAGELFFGEGSRLTVL.

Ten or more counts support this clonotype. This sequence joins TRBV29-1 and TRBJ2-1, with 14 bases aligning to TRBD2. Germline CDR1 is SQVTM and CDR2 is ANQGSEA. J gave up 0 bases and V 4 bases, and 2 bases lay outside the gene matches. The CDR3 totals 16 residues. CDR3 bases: TGCAGCGTTGCCGGGACTAGCGGGAGCTCCTACAATGAGCAGTTCTTC. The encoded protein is CSVAGTSGSSYNEQFF.

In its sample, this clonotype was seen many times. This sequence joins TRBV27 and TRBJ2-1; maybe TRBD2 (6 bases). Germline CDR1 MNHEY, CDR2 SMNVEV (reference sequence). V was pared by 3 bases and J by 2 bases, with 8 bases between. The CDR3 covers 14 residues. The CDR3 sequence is CASSLRDTYNEQFF. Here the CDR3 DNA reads TGTGCCAGCAGTTTGCGGGATACCTACAATGAGCAGTTCTTC.

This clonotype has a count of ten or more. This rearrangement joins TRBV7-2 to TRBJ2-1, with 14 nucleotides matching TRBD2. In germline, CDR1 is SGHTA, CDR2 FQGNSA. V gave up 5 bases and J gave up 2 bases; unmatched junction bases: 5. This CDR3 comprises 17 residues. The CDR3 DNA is TGTGCCAGCAGCCGTGGACTAGCGGGAGGTACCTACAATGAGCAGTTCTTC. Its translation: CASSRGLAGGTYNEQFF.

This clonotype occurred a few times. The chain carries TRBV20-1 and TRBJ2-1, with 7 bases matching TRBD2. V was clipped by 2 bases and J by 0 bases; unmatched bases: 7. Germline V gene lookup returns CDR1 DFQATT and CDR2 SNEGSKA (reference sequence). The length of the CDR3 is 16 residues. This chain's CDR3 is CSARPERGSSYNEQFF. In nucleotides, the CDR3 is TGCAGTGCTAGACCTGAGCGGGGTAGCTCCTACAATGAGCAGTTCTTC.

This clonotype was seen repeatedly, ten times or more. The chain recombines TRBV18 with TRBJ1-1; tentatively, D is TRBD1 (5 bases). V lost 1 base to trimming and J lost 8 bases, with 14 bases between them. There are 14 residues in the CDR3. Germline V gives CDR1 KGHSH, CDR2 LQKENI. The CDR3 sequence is CASSPRPIKGEAFF. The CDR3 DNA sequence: TGTGCCAGCTCACCACGGCCGATCAAGGGGGAAGCTTTCTTT.

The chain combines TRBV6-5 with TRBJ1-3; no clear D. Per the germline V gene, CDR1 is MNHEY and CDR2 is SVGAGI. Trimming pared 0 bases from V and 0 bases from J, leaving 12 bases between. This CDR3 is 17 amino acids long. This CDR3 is CASSYSLAGSSGNTIYF. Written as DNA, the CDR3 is TGTGCCAGCAGTTACTCGTTGGCGGGGAGCTCTGGAAACACCATATATTTT.

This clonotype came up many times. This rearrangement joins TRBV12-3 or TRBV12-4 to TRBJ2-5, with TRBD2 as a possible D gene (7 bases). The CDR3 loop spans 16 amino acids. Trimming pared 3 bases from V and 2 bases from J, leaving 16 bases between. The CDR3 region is CASSFSRGAGQETQYF. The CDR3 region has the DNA TGTGCCAGCAGTTTTTCACGGGGGGCTGGTCAAGAGACCCAGTACTTC.

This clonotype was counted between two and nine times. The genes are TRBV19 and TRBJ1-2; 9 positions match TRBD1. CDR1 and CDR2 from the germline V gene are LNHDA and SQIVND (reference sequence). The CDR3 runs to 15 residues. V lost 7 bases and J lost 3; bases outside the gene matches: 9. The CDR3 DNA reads TGTGCCAGTACCCCGCCGGGACAGGGAGACTATGGCTACACCTTC. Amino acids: CASTPPGQGDYGYTF.

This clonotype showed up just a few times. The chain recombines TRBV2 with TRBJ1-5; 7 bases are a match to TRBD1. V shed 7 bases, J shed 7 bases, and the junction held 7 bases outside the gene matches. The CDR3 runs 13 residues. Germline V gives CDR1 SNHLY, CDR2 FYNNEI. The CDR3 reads CASKTGVGQPQHF. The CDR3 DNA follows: TGTGCCAGCAAAACAGGGGTAGGGCAGCCCCAGCATTTT.